Shown below are 12 T cell receptor beta chains from a single sample sequenced in a study of T cells in localized non-small cell lung cancer. Produced via immunoSEQ multiplex PCR; TCRdb's table is partial and in-frame only. The sample contains over a thousand clones, 26% of which appear only once. Material: normal lung tissue next to the tumor, obtained before any cancer treatment. These receptors were taken from a man between 35 and 75 years old with stage II lung adenocarcinoma.

The table lists this clone with a few counts. The chain carries TRBV7-4 and TRBJ1-4; 7 bases fit TRBD1. J gave up 8 bases and V 5 bases, and 5 bases lay outside the gene matches. CDR3 size: 13 residues. From germline, CDR1 is SGHVT and CDR2 SQSDAQ. The chain's CDR3 is CASSVTGNEKLFF. DNA of the CDR3: TGTGCCAGCAGCGTGACAGGGAACGAAAAACTGTTTTTT.

The sample holds a few counts of this clone. This sequence joins TRBV4-1 and TRBJ2-7, with 9 positions matching TRBD2. The ends lost 0 bases at V and 3 bases at J; junction bases unmatched: 6. The CDR3 loop spans 16 amino acids. The germline CDR1 and CDR2 sequences are MGHRA and YSYEKL. Here the CDR3 DNA reads TGCGCCAGCAGCCAAGATCGGCGGGGGGGTAACTACGAGCAGTACTTC. Its translation: CASSQDRRGGNYEQYF.

V gene TRBV30 combines with J gene TRBJ1-1; D remains unclear. The germline V gene encodes CDR1 GTSNPN and CDR2 SVGIG (reference sequence). The ends were cut back, 2 bases at V and 4 bases at J, with 8 bases in the middle. This CDR3 has 12 residues. CDR3 coding DNA: TGTGCCTGGAGTTCGGCTAGCACTGAAGCTTTCTTT. It codes for CAWSSASTEAFF.

A few counts support this clone. This chain uses TRBV6-8 with TRBJ2-5; possible D gene TRBD2, 5 bases. CDR1 and CDR2 from the germline V gene are MNHGY and SAAAGT. Deletions cut 7 bases from V and 1 base from J, with 10 bases between. There are 13 residues in the CDR3. CDR3 bases: TGTGCCAGCACTCGGGAAACCCAAGAGACCCAGTACTTC. Translated, it gives CASTRETQETQYF.

The chain carries TRBV25-1 and TRBJ1-1; D gene unclear. Trimming took off 9 bases at V and 1 base at J, with 9 bases between the two ends. This CDR3 is built from 12 residues. From germline, CDR1 is MGHDK and CDR2 SYGVNS. The CDR3 spells CASKAGNTEAFF. CDR3 sequence (DNA): TGTGCCAGTAAAGCAGGGAACACTGAAGCTTTCTTT.

This clone was picked up a small number of times. The chain is built from TRBV6-1 and TRBJ1-3; 7 nucleotides align to TRBD1. CDR3 size: 15 residues. Looked up from germline, CDR1 is MNHNS and CDR2 is SASEGT. After removal of 1 base from V and 4 bases from J, the junction contained 4 bases not matched to a gene. The CDR3 protein is CASSEVGGAGNTIYF. The CDR3, as DNA: TGTGCCAGCAGTGAAGTAGGGGGCGCAGGAAACACCATATATTTT.

This clone was seen only a few times. V is TRBV19 and J is TRBJ2-3, with D perhaps TRBD2 (6 bases). Germline CDR1 is LNHDA and CDR2 is SQIVND (reference sequence). The CDR3 runs to 15 residues. The ends were cut back, 3 bases at V and 5 bases at J, with 15 bases in the middle. The CDR3 DNA reads TGTGCCAGTAGTATTAGTCGGGGGAGAGGAGATACGCAGTATTTT. Encoded protein: CASSISRGRGDTQYF.

The chain recombines TRBV7-8 with TRBJ2-1; TRBD1 aligns across 9 bases. Looked up from germline, CDR1 is SGHVS and CDR2 is FQNEAQ. The CDR3 has 13 residues. V shed 3 bases, J shed 7 bases, and the junction held 1 base outside the gene matches. CDR3 sequence (DNA): TGTGCCAGCAGCTTCGGACAGGGGAATGAGCAGTTCTTC. Its translation is CASSFGQGNEQFF.

Relative to its sample, this clone is medium-sized. V usage is TRBV11-3 and J usage is TRBJ1-1; no clear D. CDR1 is SGHNT, CDR2 YENEEA, per germline. The CDR3 contains 14 residues. Trimming removed 2 bases from V and 1 base from J, with 8 bases in between. CDR3 nucleotide sequence: TGTGCCAGCAGCTTAAGTGGTAAGAACACTGAAGCTTTCTTT. It codes for CASSLSGKNTEAFF.

This rearrangement joins TRBV19 to TRBJ2-5; D unresolved. Germline V gene sequence: CDR1 LNHDA, CDR2 SQIVND (reference sequence). V was cut by 2 bases and J by 5 bases, with 6 bases left in between. CDR3 length: 12 amino acids. The CDR3 bases are TGTGCCAGTAGTATATCAGGCGAGACCCAGTACTTC. It yields the protein CASSISGETQYF.

V and J are TRBV11-3 and TRBJ1-3; D not certain. Trimming took 5 bases from V and 0 from J, leaving 11 bases between them. Germline CDR1 is SGHNT and CDR2 is YENEEA. The CDR3 sequence is 15 residues long. The CDR3 nucleotides are TGTGCCAGCAGCCGGACCTCCGCCTCTGGAAACACCATATATTTT. Protein: CASSRTSASGNTIYF. Full variable domain (outside the CDR3, taken from reference TRBV11-3 and TRBJ1-3): EAGVVQSPRYKIIEKKQPVAFWCNPISGHNTLYWYLQNLGQGPELLIRYENEEAVDDSQLPKDRFSAERLKGVDSTLKIQPAELGDSAVYLCASSRTSASGNTIYFGEGSWLTVV.

The V and J genes are TRBV30 and TRBJ1-2; D ambiguous. Between the trimmed V and J ends, which lost 3 bases and 8 bases, there was a span of 13 bases. Germline V lookup: CDR1 GTSNPN, CDR2 SVGIG (reference sequence). The CDR3 spans 12 residues. The CDR3 reads CAWRGRTGGYTF. The CDR3 nucleotides read TGTGCCTGGAGGGGTCGGACGGGCGGCTACACCTTC.